This T cell receptor beta chain was sequenced for a study of blood T cells in healthy people across ages. Study at large: About one barcoded TCR beta cDNA was captured per two T cells.

Each donor was a healthy Caucasian individual from Russia, aged about 6 to 95. With V trimmed by 6 bases and J by 4 bases, 6 bases remained unmatched. CDR3 length equals 13 residues. Germline CDR1 DFQATT, CDR2 SNEGSKA (reference sequence). Together with a sample-barcoded 5' primer, a J-beta primer mix was included in a second PCR lasting roughly 6 to 12 cycles. TCRdb processed the 5' RACE reads anew with MiXCR; each CDR3 protein has one entry. Counted here are about 640,000 distinct CDR3 sequences, roughly 50% occurring once; the ten biggest clones make up 30% to 40%. J is TRBJ2-7 and V is TRBV20-1, with 10 bases aligning to TRBD2. Sequenced sample: blood. This clonotype was obtained from a man aged 55 to 70 in good health. Here the CDR3 DNA reads TGCAGTGCGGCCGGACTAGCGGATTACGAGCAGTACTTC. Its protein product is CSAAGLADYEQYF.